The 30 T cell receptor beta chains listed next were all sequenced from one sample in a study of T cell responses to AZD1222 COVID-19 vaccine. Generated by immunoSEQ multiplex PCR, the TCRdb table keeps only in-frame clones and is missing some. In the table there are around 99,000 clones, roughly 87% of which are singletons. Sequencing was performed on peripheral blood, taken on day 0 of MenACWY control vaccination. The source of these receptors is an adult in good health.

J is TRBJ2-7 and V is TRBV19, with a possible D match to TRBD1 (5 bases). The germline V gene encodes CDR1 LNHDA and CDR2 SQIVND (reference sequence). The V and J ends lost 6 bases and 9 bases respectively, with 24 bases between them. The CDR3 is 15 amino acids. CDR3 bases: TGTGCCAGTAGCCTTCGCCGAACAGGTCCTGACGGGCAGTACTTC. Protein: CASSLRRTGPDGQYF.

The table lists this clone with a count of one. The chain recombines TRBV2 with TRBJ2-1, with 7 bases that match TRBD2. Germline CDR1 reads SNHLY; CDR2 reads FYNNEI. The CDR3 runs to 13 residues. The V gene end was trimmed by 5 bases and the J gene end by 5 bases; junction bases not matched to a gene: 3. CDR3 loop: CASSWGGNNEQFF. CDR3 nucleotides: TGTGCCAGCAGTTGGGGGGGGAACAATGAGCAGTTCTTC.

This rearrangement joins TRBV5-6 to TRBJ1-1; perhaps TRBD1 as D (5 bases). Trimming took off 4 bases at V and 6 bases at J, with 16 bases between the two ends. Germline CDR1 is SGHDT and CDR2 is YYEEEE. The CDR3 loop spans 14 amino acids. Here the CDR3 reads CASSGILGDAEAFF. The CDR3 coding sequence is TGTGCCAGCAGCGGGATACTGGGGGACGCTGAAGCTTTCTTT.

Points on this clone: One end of the junction is discordant with germline, which a read error may explain. This chain connects TRBV20-1 to TRBJ1-2, with D unresolved. Germline lookup yields CDR1 DFQATT and CDR2 SNEGSKA (reference sequence). The length of the CDR3 is 10 residues. The CDR3 DNA reads TGCAGTGTCTTAAGGGCCTCCCCAGTCTTC. Its translation is CSVLRASPVF.

This chain links TRBV2 with TRBJ1-1; 7 nucleotides align to TRBD1. The CDR3 contains 14 residues. Trimming removed 4 bases from V and 1 base from J; junction bases left unmatched: 3. Germline V gene lookup returns CDR1 SNHLY and CDR2 FYNNEI. This CDR3 is CASSAQGENTEAFF. CDR3 DNA: TGTGCCAGCAGTGCTCAGGGGGAGAACACTGAAGCTTTCTTT. Complete variable domain (other parts from reference TRBV2 and TRBJ1-1): EPEVTQTPSHQVTQMGQEVILRCVPISNHLYFYWYRQILGQKVEFLVSFYNNEISEKSEIFDDQFSVERPDGSNFTLKIRSTKLEDSAMYFCASSAQGENTEAFFGQGTRLTVV.

The chain employs TRBV7-2 and TRBJ2-7; 14 bases fit TRBD2. Germline loops: CDR1 SGHTA, CDR2 FQGNSA. V lost 1 base and J lost 9; bases outside the gene matches: 8. CDR3 length equals 16 residues. The CDR3 DNA sequence: TGTGCCAGCAGCTTAGGAGGGACTAGCGGGAGAGGGAGGCAGTACTTC. It specifies CASSLGGTSGRGRQYF. The complete variable domain, with remaining parts taken from reference TRBV7-2 and TRBJ2-7, reads GAGVSQSPSNKVTEKGKDVELRCDPISGHTALYWYRQSLGQGLEFLIYFQGNSAPDKSGLPSDRFSAERTGGSVSTLTIQRTQQEDSAVYLCASSLGGTSGRGRQYFGPGTRLTVT.

This chain joins TRBV6-5 and TRBJ2-1; no reliable D call. The CDR3 length is 14 residues. V dropped 2 bases and J dropped 0 bases, with 5 bases sitting between them. Germline V gives CDR1 MNHEY, CDR2 SVGAGI. The CDR3 nucleotides are TGTGCCAGCAGTTACCTCAGCTCCTACAATGAGCAGTTCTTC. Translating it yields CASSYLSSYNEQFF.

This clone was recorded once. The rearrangement joins TRBV19 to TRBJ1-3; D uncertain. The CDR3 loop spans 15 amino acids. Trimming took off 0 bases at V and 5 bases at J, with 11 bases between the two ends. Germline V lookup: CDR1 LNHDA, CDR2 SQIVND (reference sequence). CDR3 nucleotides: TGTGCCAGTAGTATAGACCTCGAAGCTCGAAACACCATATATTTT. As protein: CASSIDLEARNTIYF.

The chain couples TRBV5-4 to TRBJ2-1; TRBD2 agrees at 14 bases. Germline loops: CDR1 SGHNT, CDR2 YYREEE (reference sequence). Trimming removed 1 base from V and 7 bases from J; junction bases left unmatched: 4. The CDR3 sequence is 16 residues long. CDR3 protein: CASSLQRTSGRNEQFF. The CDR3 coding sequence is TGTGCCAGCAGCTTGCAGCGGACTAGCGGGAGGAATGAGCAGTTCTTC.

V and J are TRBV7-3 and TRBJ2-3; D uncertain. Trimming cost V 5 bases and J 1 base, with 7 bases left between them. The CDR3 consists of 13 residues. Germline V lookup: CDR1 SGHTA, CDR2 FQGTGA. The CDR3 is CASSPTRTDTQYF. The CDR3 DNA is TGTGCCAGCAGCCCGACACGCACAGATACGCAGTATTTT.

The V call is TRBV4-1, the J call TRBJ2-7; D gene uncertain. Germline V lookup: CDR1 MGHRA, CDR2 YSYEKL. V was shortened by 1 base and J by 0 bases, with 13 bases between the two germline ends. This CDR3 comprises 16 residues. The CDR3 here is CASSQGVSVDSYEQYF. The CDR3 DNA reads TGCGCCAGCAGCCAAGGTGTGAGCGTAGACTCCTACGAGCAGTACTTC.

The V call is TRBV28, the J call TRBJ2-7; 7 bases are a match to TRBD1. There are 15 residues in the CDR3. The V segment lost 5 bases and the J segment 0 bases; nucleotides outside the gene matches: 7. Per germline, CDR1 MDHEN and CDR2 SYDVKM. CDR3 coding DNA: TGTGCCAGCAGTACAAGGACAGGACGCTCCTACGAGCAGTACTTC. It codes for CASSTRTGRSYEQYF.

This clone was found once. CDR3 DNA sequence: TGTGCCAGCAGCTCCCGGACGGCCTACAATGAGCAGTTCTTC. Encoded protein: CASSSRTAYNEQFF. The gene calls are TRBV5-4 and TRBJ2-1; no definite D call. CDR3 size: 14 residues. Germline V lookup: CDR1 SGHNT, CDR2 YYREEE (reference sequence). V lost 3 bases and J lost 2, with 9 bases in between.

This chain connects TRBV6-2 or TRBV6-3 to TRBJ2-3, with TRBD1 matching over 7 bases. V lost 0 bases and J lost 5; bases outside the gene matches: 11. Per the germline V gene, CDR1 is MNHEY and CDR2 is SVGEGT. This CDR3 contains 17 residues. CDR3 residues: CASSYSPETGFRDTQYF. As DNA, the CDR3 is TGTGCCAGCAGTTACTCACCCGAGACAGGGTTCAGAGATACGCAGTATTTT.

The chain is built from TRBV27 and TRBJ2-1; TRBD2 agrees at 10 bases. This CDR3 has 14 amino acids. With V trimmed by 6 bases and J by 6 bases, 5 bases remained unmatched. CDR1 and CDR2 (germline): MNHEY, SMNVEV (reference sequence). The CDR3 reads CASRTRLAGNEQFF. The CDR3 DNA follows: TGTGCCAGCAGGACCCGACTAGCGGGCAATGAGCAGTTCTTC.

This clone was observed a few times. The chain links TRBV5-1 to TRBJ1-5; the D is unclear. Germline-derived CDR1 and CDR2 are SGHRS and YFSETQ. This CDR3 comprises 15 residues. The V and J ends lost 1 base and 2 bases respectively, with 10 bases between them. The DNA of the CDR3 is TGCGCCAGCAGCTTGATCCCGGGTGGCAATCAGCCCCAGCATTTT. It yields the protein CASSLIPGGNQPQHF.

This clone has a handful of counts. V is TRBV7-9 and J is TRBJ1-4, with D possibly matching TRBD1 (5 bases). V was shortened by 5 bases and J by 4 bases, with 26 bases between the two germline ends. The CDR3 has 19 amino acids. The germline gives CDR1 SEHNR, CDR2 FQNEAQ (reference sequence). The CDR3 sequence is CASSVEGRSLKGINEKLFF. The DNA for the CDR3 is TGTGCCAGCAGCGTTGAGGGGAGAAGCCTGAAGGGGATTAATGAAAAACTGTTTTTT.

The V gene is TRBV6-5, the J gene TRBJ1-4; TRBD1 aligns across 7 bases. The J segment lost 4 bases and the V segment lost 6 bases, leaving 5 bases of the junction unmatched. The length of the CDR3 is 14 residues. Germline assignment: CDR1 MNHEY and CDR2 SVGAGI. CDR3 sequence: CASRPTGDNEKLFF. The CDR3, as DNA: TGTGCCAGCAGGCCCACAGGGGATAATGAAAAACTGTTTTTT.

V and J are TRBV18 and TRBJ1-2, with D hard to call. The V gene's germline CDR1 is KGHSH and CDR2 LQKENI. This CDR3 has 14 residues. Trimming removed 3 bases from V and 5 bases from J, with 13 bases in between. The CDR3 nucleotides are TGTGCCAGCTCACCGCAGTTGGCGCGTTATGGCTACACCTTC. Amino acid sequence: CASSPQLARYGYTF.

The chain employs TRBV28 and TRBJ2-2; no firm D call. This CDR3 has 14 amino acids. Trimming pared 8 bases from V and 7 bases from J, leaving 17 bases between. Germline loops: CDR1 MDHEN, CDR2 SYDVKM. This CDR3 reads CASFGRTSGGELFF. CDR3 nucleotides: TGTGCCAGCTTTGGCCGGACCAGTGGCGGGGAGCTGTTTTTT.

A remark on this clone: The sample contains more than one DNA sequence encoding this CDR3. V is TRBV7-3 and J is TRBJ2-1, with D possibly matching TRBD1 (6 bases). Germline CDR1 and CDR2: SGHTA and FQGTGA. This CDR3 is 13 amino acids long. Trimming left V 2 bases short and J 6 bases short, with 8 bases between. CDR3 protein: CASSLQGGNEQFF. The CDR3 region has the DNA TGTGCCAGCAGCTTACAAGGGGGCAATGAGCAGTTCTTC.

The chain is built from TRBV6-5 and TRBJ1-1, with 8 positions matching TRBD1. The trim removed 0 bases at V and 4 bases at J, leaving 4 bases unmatched. The germline V gene has CDR1 MNHEY and CDR2 SVGAGI. CDR3 length: 15 residues. CDR3 in DNA: TGTGCCAGCAGTTACTCGACAGGGGAGTCCACTGAAGCTTTCTTT. Protein: CASSYSTGESTEAFF.

The CDR3 here is CASSRTEGGYTF. CDR3 nucleotide sequence: TGTGCCAGTAGTCGGACGGAGGGAGGCTACACCTTC. The J gene is TRBJ1-2, the V gene TRBV19; D is undetermined. Germline V gene data show CDR1 as LNHDA and CDR2 as SQIVND (reference sequence). This CDR3 is built from 12 residues. V was shortened by 5 bases and J by 8 bases, with 12 bases between the two germline ends.

This chain links TRBV10-3 with TRBJ2-7; 11 bases are shared with TRBD1. The junction had 4 bases not matched to a gene; V was cut back by 8 bases and J by 7 bases. The CDR3 covers 12 residues. CDR1 is ENHRY and CDR2 is SYGVKD in the germline V gene. Written as DNA, the CDR3 is TGTGCCATCCGGGACAGGGGGAGTGAGCAGTACTTC. Translating it yields CAIRDRGSEQYF.

V and J are TRBV29-1 and TRBJ2-3; the D gene is possibly TRBD2 (6 bases). V shed 0 bases and J shed 5 bases, with 15 bases lying between them. The CDR3 is made up of 15 amino acids. Germline loops: CDR1 SQVTM, CDR2 ANQGSEA. The CDR3 nucleotides read TGCAGCGTTGAAGAGGGAGGAGGGGTCAGAGATACGCAGTATTTT. Amino acid sequence: CSVEEGGGVRDTQYF.

This clone was seen only once. The chain employs TRBV28 and TRBJ2-2; 8 bases match TRBD2. Germline CDR1 and CDR2: MDHEN and SYDVKM. V dropped 6 bases and J dropped 0; count of bases not matched to a gene: 12. The CDR3 is 18 residues long. The CDR3 DNA reads TGTGCCAGCAGGCGGGGGGCCCGGGTTTTTTCGAACACCGGGGAGCTGTTTTTT. Its translation is CASRRGARVFSNTGELFF.

The rearrangement uses TRBV6-1 and TRBJ2-2; D call uncertain. CDR1 and CDR2 from the germline V gene are MNHNS and SASEGT. Trimming removed 5 bases from V and 1 base from J, with 11 bases in between. There are 15 residues in the CDR3. The DNA of the CDR3 is TGTGCCAGCAGTACACAAATCCGGAACACCGGGGAGCTGTTTTTT. Amino acid sequence: CASSTQIRNTGELFF.

The V call is TRBV7-2, the J call TRBJ2-7; 7 bases line up with TRBD2. With V trimmed by 5 bases and J by 2 bases, 12 bases remained unmatched. The germline CDR1 and CDR2 sequences are SGHTA and FQGNSA. This CDR3 is 16 amino acids long. CDR3: CASSPGMAGTTYEQYF. CDR3 sequence (DNA): TGTGCCAGCAGCCCGGGTATGGCAGGGACTACCTACGAGCAGTACTTC.

This chain connects TRBV5-1 to TRBJ2-7, with a possible D match to TRBD2 (6 bases). The ends were cut back, 4 bases at V and 2 bases at J, with 16 bases in the middle. The CDR3 covers 15 residues. Germline loops: CDR1 SGHRS, CDR2 YFSETQ. Here the CDR3 DNA reads TGCGCCAGCAGCGCGGGACTTTCGGAAACCTACGAGCAGTACTTC. Amino acid sequence: CASSAGLSETYEQYF.

About this clone itself: One end of the junction varies from germline; a read error may be responsible. The chain has TRBV7-2 and TRBJ2-5; TRBD1 matches 8 bases. There are 17 residues in the CDR3. Germline V gene sequence: CDR1 SGHTA, CDR2 FQGNSA. DNA of the CDR3: TGTGCCAGCAGCCGGACCGGACAGGGCCTCTCCCAAAAGACCCAGTACTTC. It specifies CASSRTGQGLSQKTQYF.